Presented here are 6 T cell receptor beta chains from one specimen sequenced in a study of T cell clonotyping in hematopoietic cell transplantation. TCRdb keeps only in-frame clones here, not all; method: immunoSEQ multiplex PCR. The table shows approximately 42,000 clones, with roughly 96% occurring only once. Source material: peripheral blood mononuclear cells. The receptors originated from a man between 25 and 39 years old in good health. Some clones in this sample may be carry-over from other donors' samples.

V is TRBV5-4 and J is TRBJ2-3, with D tentatively TRBD2 (6 bases). V was trimmed by 4 bases and J by 2 bases, leaving 14 bases between them. The CDR3 sequence is 15 residues long. The germline gives CDR1 SGHNT, CDR2 YYREEE (reference sequence). CDR3 sequence reads: CASSPPDYYTDTQYF. The CDR3 DNA follows: TGTGCCAGCAGCCCGCCGGACTATTACACAGATACGCAGTATTTT.

The rearrangement links TRBV10-3 to TRBJ2-3; D is unresolved. Trimming took off 10 bases at V and 1 base at J, with 18 bases between the two ends. Germline values: CDR1 ENHRY, CDR2 SYGVKD. The CDR3 covers 15 residues. CDR3: CATSRSSPCTDTQYF. DNA for the CDR3: TGTGCCACCTCGAGAAGTTCTCCCTGCACAGATACGCAGTATTTT.

This clone was seen once. V and J are TRBV5-1 and TRBJ1-1; 8 nucleotides agree with TRBD1. V lost 0 bases, J lost 0 bases, and 10 bases stayed unmatched. The CDR3 runs to 18 residues. Per germline, CDR1 SGHRS and CDR2 YFSETQ. This chain's CDR3 is CASSLAGTRGRMNTEAFF. The CDR3 coding sequence is TGCGCCAGCAGCTTGGCAGGTACCAGGGGGCGTATGAACACTGAAGCTTTCTTT.

The V gene is TRBV11-3, the J gene TRBJ2-1, with unresolved D. The CDR3 has 14 residues. Germline V lookup: CDR1 SGHNT, CDR2 YENEEA. Trimming removed 3 bases at V and 6 bases at J, with 12 bases between. CDR3: CASSFVQASNEQFF. The DNA for the CDR3 is TGTGCCAGCAGCTTCGTCCAAGCAAGCAATGAGCAGTTCTTC.

The chain is built from TRBV7-9 and TRBJ1-3; 10 positions match TRBD1. CDR3 length: 14 amino acids. Germline V gene sequence: CDR1 SEHNR, CDR2 FQNEAQ (reference sequence). V trimming: 7 bases; J trimming: 4 bases; junction bases outside the gene matches: 4. DNA for the CDR3: TGTGCCAGCACCGGGACAGGGGTAGGAAACACCATATATTTT. It yields the protein CASTGTGVGNTIYF.

This clone appeared once. The rearrangement joins TRBV19 to TRBJ1-5, with TRBD1 as a possible D gene (5 bases). From germline, CDR1 is LNHDA and CDR2 SQIVND (reference sequence). CDR3 length: 16 residues. V lost 11 bases and J 6 bases, leaving 26 bases between the germline ends. CDR3 region: CAGGGTAGAPGQPQHF. In nucleotides, the CDR3 is TGTGCCGGCGGGGGGACGGCCGGGGCTCCCGGTCAGCCCCAGCATTTT.